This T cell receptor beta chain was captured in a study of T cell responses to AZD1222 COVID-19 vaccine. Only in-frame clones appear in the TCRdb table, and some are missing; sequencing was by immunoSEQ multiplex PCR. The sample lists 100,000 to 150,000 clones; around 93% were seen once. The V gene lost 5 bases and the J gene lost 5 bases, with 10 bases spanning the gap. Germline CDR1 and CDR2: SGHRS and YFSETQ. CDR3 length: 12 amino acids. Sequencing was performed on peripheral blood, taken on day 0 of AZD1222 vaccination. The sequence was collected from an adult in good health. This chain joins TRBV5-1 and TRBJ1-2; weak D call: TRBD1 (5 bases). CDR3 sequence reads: CASRGDSYGYTF. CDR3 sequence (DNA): TGCGCCAGCAGGGGGGATTCATATGGCTACACCTTC.